This section outlines one T cell receptor beta chain sequence together with its context. Its specificity is not known. The CDR3 runs 12 residues. V dropped 4 bases and J dropped 9 bases, with 10 bases sitting between them. Looked up from germline, CDR1 is MNHEY and CDR2 is SVGAGI. The source of the sample is a study of T cell responses to AZD1222 COVID-19 vaccine. Study results and caveats: Spike was spanned by vaccine-associated CD4 TCRs, with dominance at 160-218 and 743-854.

Sequencing used immunoSEQ multiplex PCR; TCRdb keeps in-frame clones, though not all of them. The sample records more than 95,000 clones, roughly 89% being singletons. The chain combines TRBV6-5 with TRBJ1-5; D is unclear. This TCR came from an adult in good health. The sequencing here drew on peripheral blood, taken on day 0 of AZD1222 vaccination. This CDR3 is CASSFFEGPQHF. CDR3 in DNA: TGTGCCAGCAGTTTCTTTGAAGGGCCCCAGCATTTT.